These 12 T cell receptor beta chains share one sample of origin, sequenced in a study of T cell repertoires in cytomegalovirus infection. The antigens of these receptors remain unknown. Via MiXCR, TCRdb re-called the reads, giving one row per CDR3 protein. The sample carries around 770,000 distinct CDR3 sequences, roughly 29% recorded once. Sequences were derived from cultured CD8+ T cells from PBMCs, sampled from culture after CMV antigen stimulation. The receptors originated from a human donor in good health (CMV status not recorded). Some clones in this sample may be carry-over from other donors' samples.

The rearrangement links TRBV7-3 to TRBJ2-2; maybe TRBD2 (5 bases). CDR1 SGHTA and CDR2 FQGTGA come from the germline V gene. V lost 2 bases and J 6 bases, leaving 16 bases between the germline ends. This CDR3 is 16 amino acids long. In nucleotides, the CDR3 is TGTGCCAGCAGCTTACCCGTGAGAGGGCGCCCCGGGGAGCTGTTTTTT. Translation gives CASSLPVRGRPGELFF.

This clonotype was seen a few times. The V and J genes are TRBV7-9 and TRBJ2-1; 8 nucleotides align to TRBD1. This CDR3 has 15 residues. The V gene's germline CDR1 is SEHNR and CDR2 FQNEAQ (reference sequence). The trim removed 5 bases at V and 5 bases at J, leaving 8 bases unmatched. DNA for the CDR3: TGTGCCAGCAGCCCAATGGACAGGGTACACAATGAGCAGTTCTTC. It is translated as CASSPMDRVHNEQFF. Variable domain in full (rest from reference TRBV7-9 and TRBJ2-1): DTGVSQNPRHKITKRGQNVTFRCDPISEHNRLYWYRQTLGQGPEFLTYFQNEAQLEKSRLLSDRFSAERPKGSFSTLEIQRTEQGDSAMYLCASSPMDRVHNEQFFGPGTRLTVL.

The rearrangement links TRBV3-1 to TRBJ2-5; 10 nucleotides line up with TRBD1. V shed 4 bases, J shed 5 bases, and the junction held 4 bases outside the gene matches. Germline V CDR1 and CDR2: LGHDT, YNNKEL (reference sequence). CDR3 length: 14 residues. The CDR3 here is CASSPDRGMETQYF. The DNA of the CDR3 is TGTGCCAGCAGCCCGGACAGGGGGATGGAGACCCAGTACTTC.

The chain couples TRBV6-4 to TRBJ2-2; 11 bases map to TRBD1. The germline gives CDR1 MRHNA, CDR2 SNTAGT. Losses at the gene ends were 8 bases for V and 1 base for J; bases not matched to a gene: 6. The CDR3 is 16 residues long. CDR3 nucleotide sequence: TGTGCCAGCGCTCCGGACAGGGGGCGGAACACCGGGGAGCTGTTTTTT. Protein: CASAPDRGRNTGELFF.

This clonotype was observed many times. The chain links TRBV7-6 to TRBJ2-2, with D perhaps matching TRBD1 (6 bases). This CDR3 has 16 amino acids. Trimming took 5 bases from V and 4 from J, leaving 17 bases between them. The germline CDR1 and CDR2 sequences are SGHVS and FNYEAQ. The DNA for the CDR3 is TGTGCCAGCAGCGGTAGGGGAACAGGGAGCACCGGGGAGCTGTTTTTT. Translation gives CASSGRGTGSTGELFF.

V is TRBV27 and J is TRBJ2-7; tentatively, D is TRBD1 (6 bases). Per germline, CDR1 MNHEY and CDR2 SMNVEV (reference sequence). The CDR3 extends over 16 amino acids. Trimming removed 2 bases at V and 2 bases at J, with 16 bases between. The CDR3 protein is CASSLMFGTRTYEQYF. The CDR3, as DNA: TGTGCCAGCAGTTTAATGTTTGGGACAAGGACCTACGAGCAGTACTTC.

This clonotype was observed a handful of times. The chain has TRBV19 and TRBJ2-7; D is unresolved. Trimming removed 5 bases from V and 1 base from J, with 15 bases in between. CDR1 is LNHDA, CDR2 SQIVND, per germline (reference sequence). The length of the CDR3 is 15 residues. CDR3 bases: TGTGCCAGTAGTTGGCGGCGACCAGGATCCTACGAGCAGTACTTC. Its protein product is CASSWRRPGSYEQYF.

In this sample, this clonotype turned up a few times. The V gene is TRBV28, the J gene TRBJ2-7, with D tentatively TRBD1 (6 bases). Germline lookup yields CDR1 MDHEN and CDR2 SYDVKM. V was clipped by 2 bases and J by 5 bases, with 10 bases between them. The CDR3 length is 13 residues. CDR3: CASSLTGRDEQYV. DNA for the CDR3: TGTGCCAGCAGTTTAACAGGGCGGGACGAGCAGTACGTC.

This chain uses TRBV9 with TRBJ2-2, with D tentatively TRBD2 (6 bases). Germline lookup yields CDR1 SGDLS and CDR2 YYNGEE. V was trimmed by 5 bases and J by 3 bases, leaving 11 bases between them. CDR3 length equals 14 residues. CDR3 sequence reads: CASRRLDDTGELFF. In DNA, the CDR3 is TGTGCCAGCAGGAGACTAGATGACACCGGGGAGCTGTTTTTT.

A few counts support this clonotype. The rearrangement uses TRBV10-3 and TRBJ2-1; TRBD1 matches at 11 bases. V lost 5 bases, J lost 2 bases, and 14 bases stayed unmatched. Germline V lookup: CDR1 ENHRY, CDR2 SYGVKD. CDR3 length: 19 residues. As DNA, the CDR3 is TGTGCCATCAGTATCACCCTCACGTTGGGACAGGGGGCCTACAATGAGCAGTTCTTC. Its translation: CAISITLTLGQGAYNEQFF.

The chain uses TRBV10-3 and TRBJ2-1, with TRBD1 as a possible D gene (6 bases). The germline V gene has CDR1 ENHRY and CDR2 SYGVKD. This CDR3 comprises 13 residues. The germline V and J ends were trimmed by 4 bases and 8 bases, with 12 bases remaining between them. As DNA, the CDR3 is TGTGCCATCAGTGGGACAGTACCCGATGAGCAGTTCTTC. It specifies CAISGTVPDEQFF.

The chain employs TRBV6-1 and TRBJ2-5, with a tentative D call TRBD1 (6 bases). This CDR3 spans 17 amino acids. CDR1 and CDR2 (germline): MNHNS, SASEGT. Trimming pared 8 bases from V and 1 base from J, leaving 23 bases between. This CDR3 is CASRLTNAGAVQETQYF. The CDR3 nucleotides are TGTGCCAGCCGCTTAACGAACGCAGGGGCCGTCCAAGAGACCCAGTACTTC.